The rows below give T cell receptor beta chains drawn from one sample of a study of a mutant IDH1 vaccine in newly diagnosed glioma. What these receptors recognize is not known. Profiling relied on immunoSEQ multiplex PCR, and the TCRdb table lists in-frame clones only, not all of them. Of roughly 34,000 clones listed, roughly 90% are singletons. This specimen consisted of PBMCs, obtained from a glioma patient whose treatment included an IDH1 peptide vaccine. These TCRs come from a woman aged 40 to 50 with glioma. Each CDR3 is given with its conserved first and last residue. The D gene is left open where the match is weak. Size values are once, few and many counts, or a class for expanded clones, and some rows have none.

DNA: TGTGCCAGCAGGAAAGGGACAGGTGGTTCAGCTTTCTTT; CDR3: CASRKGTGGSAFF; size: -; D: TRBD1; J: TRBJ1-1; V: TRBV6-5
DNA: TGTGCCAGCAGTGACGTCATCCCGGACGCCTACACCCCTTATGGCTACACCTTC; CDR3: CASSDVIPDAYTPYGYTF; size: -; D: -; J: TRBJ1-2; V: TRBV2
DNA: TGTGCCAGCAGCTTCTTTGGCAGGGTTGGTCACTATGGCTACACCTTC; CDR3: CASSFFGRVGHYGYTF; size: -; D: -; J: TRBJ1-2; V: TRBV7-2
DNA: TGTGCCAGCAGCCCAAGGACACGAACTAATGAAAAACTGTTTTTT; CDR3: CASSPRTRTNEKLFF; size: -; D: -; J: TRBJ1-4; V: TRBV7-8
DNA: TGTGCCAGCAGCTTAGTCAGGATTTCCTACGAGCAGTACTTC; CDR3: CASSLVRISYEQYF; size: -; D: -; J: TRBJ2-7; V: TRBV7-8
DNA: TGTGCCAGCAGTTTCGACAGGGTCATGAACACTGAAGCTTTCTTT; CDR3: CASSFDRVMNTEAFF; size: -; D: TRBD1; J: TRBJ1-1; V: TRBV2
DNA: TGTGCCAGCAGGCCCCCGGCTAGCGGGTCCCTCGAGCAGTACTTC; CDR3: CASRPPASGSLEQYF; size: -; D: TRBD2; J: TRBJ2-7; V: TRBV2
DNA: TGCGCCAGCAGCCAACCATACAGGAGGCCTACCTATGGCTACACCTTC; CDR3: CASSQPYRRPTYGYTF; size: few; D: -; J: TRBJ1-2; V: TRBV4-1
DNA: TGTGCCAGCAGGCCTAGACAGGGTAGCGGAGAGACCCAGTACTTC; CDR3: CASRPRQGSGETQYF; size: -; D: -; J: TRBJ2-5; V: TRBV5-4
DNA: TGTGCCAGCAGTGAGGACAGGGGGGGAGAGACCCAGTACTTC; CDR3: CASSEDRGGETQYF; size: once; D: TRBD1; J: TRBJ2-5; V: TRBV2
DNA: TGCGCCAGCAGCCAAGAAATGGGGACAGGGCAGAGCAATCAGCCCCAGCATTTT; CDR3: CASSQEMGTGQSNQPQHF; size: -; D: TRBD1; J: TRBJ1-5; V: TRBV4-1
DNA: TGCGCCAGCAGCCAAGATAGTGCGACAGGGGGTCGCGGCTACACCTTC; CDR3: CASSQDSATGGRGYTF; size: -; D: TRBD1; J: TRBJ1-2; V: TRBV4-3
DNA: TGTGCCAGCAGCCAGGGACGGGCGGCCTACAATGAGCAGTTCTTC; CDR3: CASSQGRAAYNEQFF; size: once; D: -; J: TRBJ2-1; V: TRBV4-2
DNA: TGTGCCAGCAGCTCCTCGGGGTTTAGCGAGCAGTACTTC; CDR3: CASSSSGFSEQYF; size: -; D: -; J: TRBJ2-7; V: TRBV7-9
DNA: TGTGCCAGCAGCTGGGACAGGACAAACAATGAGCAGTTCTTC; CDR3: CASSWDRTNNEQFF; size: -; D: TRBD1; J: TRBJ2-1; V: TRBV5-6
DNA: TGCGCCAGCAGCCAACGCAGAAACTATGGCTACACCTTC; CDR3: CASSQRRNYGYTF; size: -; D: -; J: TRBJ1-2; V: TRBV4-1
DNA: TGCGCCAGCAGCTTGGGATTCTCCTACGAGCAGTACTTC; CDR3: CASSLGFSYEQYF; size: -; D: -; J: TRBJ2-7; V: TRBV5-1
DNA: TGCGCCAGCAGCTTTCCAGGTCACTACAATGAGCAGTTCTTC; CDR3: CASSFPGHYNEQFF; size: -; D: -; J: TRBJ2-1; V: TRBV5-1
DNA: TGTGCCAGCAGCCAGGGAGAGGAGACCCAGTACTTC; CDR3: CASSQGEETQYF; size: -; D: -; J: TRBJ2-5; V: TRBV9